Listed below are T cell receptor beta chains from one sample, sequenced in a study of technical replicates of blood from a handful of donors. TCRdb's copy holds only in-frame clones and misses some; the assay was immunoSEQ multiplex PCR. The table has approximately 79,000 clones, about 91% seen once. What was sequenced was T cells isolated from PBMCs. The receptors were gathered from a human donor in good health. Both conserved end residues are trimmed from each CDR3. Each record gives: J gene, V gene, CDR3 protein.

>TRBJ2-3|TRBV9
ASRGLAGVGTQY
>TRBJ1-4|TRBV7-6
ASSLLMGRELF
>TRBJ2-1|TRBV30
AWSEGTGFGNEQF
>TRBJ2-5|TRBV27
ASSLSGSIGKTQY
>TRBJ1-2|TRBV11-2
ASSPDQGLLSYGYT
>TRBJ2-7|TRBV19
ASSIPHGSGSYEQY
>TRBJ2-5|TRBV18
ASSSGTSETQY
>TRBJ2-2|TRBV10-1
ASSGSDGRGELF
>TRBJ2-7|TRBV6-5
ASSYGGTSYEQY
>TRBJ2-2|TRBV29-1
SVDDSTYTGELF
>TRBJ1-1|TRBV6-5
ASRSGVGTEAF
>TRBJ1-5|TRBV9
ASSTQGAYQPQH
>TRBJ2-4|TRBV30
AGDRGENIQY
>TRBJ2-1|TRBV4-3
ASSLTVLGDNEQF
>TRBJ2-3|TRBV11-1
ASSPGTSGHTDTQY
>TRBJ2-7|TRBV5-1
ASSFYLDRGSYEQY
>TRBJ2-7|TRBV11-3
ASSPWTSGSYEQY
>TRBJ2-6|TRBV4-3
ASSQDPGVGANVLT
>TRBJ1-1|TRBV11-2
ASSLDQRQNTEAF
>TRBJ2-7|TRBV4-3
ASSQDPRGTYEQY
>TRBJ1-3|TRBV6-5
ASSYGGDSGNTIY
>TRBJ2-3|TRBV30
AWTPTGYADTQY
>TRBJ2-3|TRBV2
ASSEQIGGTDTQY
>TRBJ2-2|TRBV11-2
ASSLAGGTGELF
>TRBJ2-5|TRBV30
AWSSVRGETQY
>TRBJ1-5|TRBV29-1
SVSAGGNQPQH
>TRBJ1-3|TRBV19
ASSLDINSGNTIY
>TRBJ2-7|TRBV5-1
ASSLETGSDEQY
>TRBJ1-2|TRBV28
ASSARQGVSYGYT
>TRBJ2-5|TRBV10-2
ASSVAGTGASQY
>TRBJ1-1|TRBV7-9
ASSRDSSEAF
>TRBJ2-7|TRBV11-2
ASSPSRGVDGTYEQY
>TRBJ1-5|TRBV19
ASSRSSQGQPQH
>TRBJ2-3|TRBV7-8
ASSLTVIRTDTQY
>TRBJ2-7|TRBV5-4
ASSLGPSGRDEQY
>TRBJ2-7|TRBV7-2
ASSLDPGSYEQY
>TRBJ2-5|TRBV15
ATSRDYGSGETQY
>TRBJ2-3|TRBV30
AWSLGTSGGTDTQY
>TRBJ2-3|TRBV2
ASSLAGGGVDTQY
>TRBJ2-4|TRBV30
AWSEALAEIQY
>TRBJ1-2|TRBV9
ASSPNGRDGYT
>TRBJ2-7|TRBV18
ASSMPGTSVGYEQY
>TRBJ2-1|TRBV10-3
AIEGTDNEQF
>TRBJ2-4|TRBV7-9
ASSSTSGRVINIQY
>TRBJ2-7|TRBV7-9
ASSLEASVYEQY
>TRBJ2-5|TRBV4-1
ASSPGQTQETQY
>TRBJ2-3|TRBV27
ASSPELTDTQY
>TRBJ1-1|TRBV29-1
SGYLQGAHTEAF
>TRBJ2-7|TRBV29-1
SVGRESPSGEQY
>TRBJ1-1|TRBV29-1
SGKNTEAF
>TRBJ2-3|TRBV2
ASSEQRAGTQY
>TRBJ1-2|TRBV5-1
ASSNTGTGYGYT
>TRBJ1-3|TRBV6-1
ASRLDRVAGNTIY
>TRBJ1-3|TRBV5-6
ASSRTAGNTIY